This T cell receptor (beta chain) was sequenced for a study of identical twins. TCRdb re-analysed the 5' RACE reads in MiXCR, keeping a single row per CDR3 protein. The sample includes 1,800,000 or so distinct CDR3 sequences, around 29% of them seen just once. The CDR3 runs 12 residues. Germline values: CDR1 MNHEY, CDR2 SVGEGT. In this sample, this clonotype turned up a few times. The chain uses TRBV6-2 or TRBV6-3 and TRBJ2-5; 7 bases are shared with TRBD1. The DNA end is more similar to TRBJ2-7, so the J call may be wrong. The sample was cord blood. The TCR was taken from a newborn girl in good health. The CDR3 reads CASRQGNYEQYF. CDR3 coding DNA: TGTGCCAGCAGACAGGGGAACTACGAGCAGTACTTC.